This record concerns one T cell receptor (beta chain) sequence. What it binds is not known. TCRdb's copy holds only in-frame clones and misses some; the assay was immunoSEQ multiplex PCR. The sample yields tens of thousands of clones, about 83% seen once. This entry comes from a study of lymphopenia after photon versus proton radiotherapy. Overall study findings and caveats: Relative stability marked proton patients; photon patients lost diversity and naive cells. A bigger post-nadir fall in TCR diversity correlated inversely with survival time in deceased patients.

V lost 0 bases, J lost 4 bases, and 8 bases lay in between. The CDR3 contains 14 residues. Germline CDR1 reads SGHDT; CDR2 reads YYEEEE. The chain couples TRBV5-6 to TRBJ1-5; unclear D gene. The starting material was peripheral blood, obtained from a patient treated with proton-based radiotherapy. The source is a man aged 60 to 69 with pancreatic cancer. The DNA for the CDR3 is TGTGCCAGCAGCTTGGGGAGATTGAATCAGCCCCAGCATTTT. Protein: CASSLGRLNQPQHF.